This TCR beta chain was observed in a study of blood T cell repertoires in COVID-19. Across the whole study: Italy, Spain and the United States were the sources of the convalescent and acute COVID-19 samples.

Germline V gene data show CDR1 as LGHDT and CDR2 as YNNKEL (reference sequence). Between the trimmed V and J ends, which lost 4 bases and 13 bases, there was a span of 14 bases. The CDR3 is 12 amino acids. The protocol was immunoSEQ multiplex PCR, while the TCRdb copy is restricted to in-frame clones and leaves out a portion. This sample has tens of thousands of clones, with approximately 84% found just once. The J gene is TRBJ2-1, the V gene TRBV3-1 (or the pseudogene TRBV3-2); D not resolved. The receptor comes from a human donor in a cohort sampled during active COVID-19. The sample comprised peripheral blood. This chain's CDR3 is CASSRPPGSQFF. The CDR3 DNA reads as TGTGCCAGCAGCCGCCCCCCTGGCTCCCAGTTCTTC.